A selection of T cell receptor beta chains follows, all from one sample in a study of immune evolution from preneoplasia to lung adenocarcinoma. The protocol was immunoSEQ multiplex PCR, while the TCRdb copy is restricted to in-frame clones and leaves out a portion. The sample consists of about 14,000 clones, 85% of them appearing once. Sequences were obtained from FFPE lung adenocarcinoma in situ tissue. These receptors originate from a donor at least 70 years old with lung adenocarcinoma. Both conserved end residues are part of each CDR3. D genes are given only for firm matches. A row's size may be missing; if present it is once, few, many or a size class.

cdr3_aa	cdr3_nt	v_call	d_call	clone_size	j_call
CASSFGQGANTEAFF	TGTGCCAGTAGTTTCGGACAGGGGGCTAACACTGAAGCTTTCTTT	TRBV19	TRBD1	.	TRBJ1-1
CASSFWGAEAFF	TGTGCCAGCAGCTTTTGGGGAGCTGAAGCTTTCTTT	TRBV7-2	.	.	TRBJ1-1
CASSLDMNTEAFF	TGTGCCAGCAGCTTAGATATGAACACTGAAGCTTTCTTT	TRBV7-9	.	once	TRBJ1-1
CASSLGYGNSQPQHF	TGTGCCAGCAGCTTAGGATATGGGAACAGTCAGCCTCAGCATTTT	TRBV7-2	.	.	TRBJ1-5
CASSSSGTSSHEQYF	TGTGCCAGCAGTTCCTCCGGGACTAGCTCTCACGAGCAGTACTTC	TRBV28	TRBD2	.	TRBJ2-7
CASSLYLAGRTDTQYF	TGTGCCAGCAGTTTATATCTAGCGGGACGCACAGATACGCAGTATTTT	TRBV27	TRBD2	.	TRBJ2-3
CASSGLAANEQFF	TGTGCCAGCTCGGGACTAGCGGCCAATGAGCAGTTCTTC	TRBV10-3	TRBD2	.	TRBJ2-1
CSAQDTEAFF	TGCAGTGCCCAAGACACGGAAGCTTTCTTT	TRBV20-1	.	once	TRBJ1-1
CASSYSGVGSGNTIYF	TGTGCCAGCAGTTACTCAGGGGTTGGCTCTGGAAACACCATATATTTT	TRBV6-5	.	.	TRBJ1-3
CASSLGLRTERVREQYF	TGCGCCAGCAGCTTGGGTCTCCGGACAGAGAGAGTACGCGAGCAGTACTTC	TRBV5-1	.	.	TRBJ2-7
CASRSQGYSPLHF	TGTGCCAGCAGGTCCCAGGGCTATTCACCCCTCCACTTT	TRBV27	.	.	TRBJ1-6
CASGTGTSGGEQYF	TGTGCCAGCGGGACCGGGACTAGCGGGGGTGAGCAGTACTTC	TRBV27	TRBD2	.	TRBJ2-7
CASSPSLAETYEQYF	TGTGCCAGCAGCCCAAGCCTAGCGGAAACCTACGAGCAGTACTTC	TRBV4-2	TRBD2	once	TRBJ2-7
CASSLNGHHQETQYF	TGTGCCAGCAGCTTAAATGGACACCACCAAGAGACCCAGTACTTC	TRBV7-9	.	.	TRBJ2-5
CAIEREGRWGEQYF	TGTGCCATCGAGCGGGAGGGCCGTTGGGGCGAGCAGTACTTC	TRBV7-2	TRBD2	.	TRBJ2-7
CASSLVSGGQPQHF	TGTGCCAGCAGCTTAGTCTCAGGGGGTCAGCCCCAGCATTTT	TRBV7-2	TRBD1	.	TRBJ1-5
CASSLHGSTDTQYF	TGCGCCAGCAGCTTGCACGGGAGCACAGATACGCAGTATTTT	TRBV5-1	.	.	TRBJ2-3
CASSLEVFFGYGYTF	TGTGCCAGCAGCTTAGAAGTATTCTTTGGCTATGGCTACACCTTC	TRBV7-2	.	.	TRBJ1-2
CASSMQGEVSDIQYF	TGTGCCAGTAGTATGCAGGGTGAAGTATCAGACATTCAGTACTTC	TRBV19	.	few	TRBJ2-4
CASSQLAGGNEQFF	TGTGCCAGCAGCCAGTTAGCGGGAGGCAATGAGCAGTTCTTC	TRBV6-4	TRBD2	.	TRBJ2-1
CASSLVGAGGDTQYF	TGTGCCAGCAGCTTAGTTGGAGCGGGGGGGGATACGCAGTATTTT	TRBV11-2	TRBD2	once	TRBJ2-3
CASRRGLAGRTTDTQYF	TGCGCCAGCAGGCGGGGCCTAGCGGGACGAACCACAGATACGCAGTATTTT	TRBV5-1	TRBD2	.	TRBJ2-3
CASSRLSGRAETQYF	TGCGCCAGCAGCCGACTTAGCGGGAGGGCGGAGACCCAGTACTTC	TRBV4-1	TRBD2	once	TRBJ2-5
CASSMGTVGDEQYF	TGTGCCAGTAGTATGGGGACCGTGGGCGACGAGCAGTACTTC	TRBV19	.	.	TRBJ2-7
CASSQLVLSSYNEQFF	TGTGCCAGCAGCCAACTAGTCCTGAGCTCCTACAATGAGCAGTTCTTC	TRBV21-1	.	.	TRBJ2-1
CASSSISGDYTF	TGTGCCAGCAGCTCCATATCGGGTGACTACACCTTC	TRBV7-9	.	once	TRBJ1-2
CASSLWAGDNEQFF	TGTGCCAGCAGCTTATGGGCAGGGGACAATGAGCAGTTCTTC	TRBV7-9	.	.	TRBJ2-1
CASSLKATQYF	TGTGCCAGCAGCTTAAAGGCGACGCAGTATTTT	TRBV7-2	.	.	TRBJ2-3
CAWSVDVGDTSEAFF	TGTGCCTGGAGTGTAGACGTCGGGGACACTTCTGAAGCTTTCTTT	TRBV30	.	.	TRBJ1-1
CASGDRGPYGYTF	TGTGCCAGTGGGGACAGGGGACCTTATGGCTACACCTTC	TRBV19	TRBD1	.	TRBJ1-2
CASSLMLEGKQYF	TGTGCCAGCAGCTTAATGTTGGAGGGTAAGCAGTACTTC	TRBV7-3	.	.	TRBJ2-7
CASSQAPVEYLDTEAFF	TGCGCCAGCAGCCAAGCCCCCGTCGAGTATTTGGACACTGAAGCTTTCTTT	TRBV4-1	.	.	TRBJ1-1
CASSPQTSSTDTQYF	TGTGCCAGCAGCCCCCAGACATCTAGCACAGATACGCAGTATTTT	TRBV27	.	.	TRBJ2-3
CASSATQGQFF	TGTGCCAGCAGCGCCACTCAGGGGCAGTTCTTC	TRBV28	.	.	TRBJ2-1
CASSGQATYGYTF	TGTGCCAGCAGCGGACAGGCCACCTATGGCTACACCTTC	TRBV27	TRBD1	.	TRBJ1-2
CASSSIKASGRINEQFF	TGTGCCAGCAGCTCAATTAAGGCTAGCGGGAGGATAAATGAGCAGTTCTTC	TRBV5-6	TRBD2	once	TRBJ2-1
CASSSLLAGRNEQFF	TGTGCCAGCAGCTCACTACTAGCGGGAAGGAATGAGCAGTTCTTC	TRBV5-8	TRBD2	.	TRBJ2-1
CASSPSGTSYEQYF	TGTGCCAGCAGCCCTTCCGGGACTAGCTACGAGCAGTACTTC	TRBV7-9	TRBD2	.	TRBJ2-7
CSVDVAGVGTDTQYF	TGCAGCGTTGACGTAGCGGGAGTAGGAACAGATACGCAGTATTTT	TRBV29-1	TRBD2	.	TRBJ2-3
CASSPTSGRRGQQFF	TGTGCCAGCAGCCCGACCTCGGGACGGCGGGGTCAGCAGTTCTTC	TRBV5-8	.	.	TRBJ2-1
CASSRTASRDTEAFF	TGTGCCAGCTCCCGGACAGCCTCAAGGGACACTGAAGCTTTCTTT	TRBV18	.	.	TRBJ1-1
CAWAGGLNTGELFF	TGTGCCTGGGCCGGGGGACTTAACACCGGGGAGCTGTTTTTT	TRBV30	.	.	TRBJ2-2
CASRRLAGGMHEQFF	TGTGCCAGCAGAAGACTAGCGGGAGGGATGCATGAGCAGTTCTTC	TRBV5-6	TRBD2	.	TRBJ2-1
CASKSGQGEEETQYF	TGCGCCAGCAAGTCGGGACAGGGGGAAGAAGAGACCCAGTACTTC	TRBV10-2	TRBD1	.	TRBJ2-5
CASSLDYSYEQYF	TGTGCCAGCAGCTTAGATTACAGCTACGAGCAGTACTTC	TRBV11-3	.	once	TRBJ2-7
CASSLGRSNTEAFF	TGTGCCAGCAGCTTAGGTCGGTCCAACACTGAAGCTTTCTTT	TRBV13	.	.	TRBJ1-1
CASSPWGGYGYTF	TGTGCCAGCAGTCCCTGGGGGGGCTATGGCTACACCTTC	TRBV27	.	.	TRBJ1-2
CASSQDLLESSYNEQFF	TGCGCCAGCAGCCAAGATTTACTGGAGAGCTCCTACAATGAGCAGTTCTTC	TRBV4-1	.	.	TRBJ2-1